Below are 17 T cell receptor beta chains sequenced from a single sample in a study of tumor-infiltrating lymphocytes in primary liver carcinoma. With a constant-region primer, TCR beta cDNA was made from 450 to 550 ng of total RNA. Library construction for TCR beta comprised three nested multiplex PCR rounds performed with slightly modified ARM-PCR. Primers for the first two PCR rounds were TRBV1-TRBV30 forward primers and a C-beta reverse primer (roughly 10 cycles per round). Using its own MiXCR run on the multiplex PCR reads, TCRdb lists one record per CDR3 protein. The repertoire holds tens of thousands of distinct CDR3 sequences, with approximately 70% as singletons. For each extraction, RNA and DNA were obtained together from around 20-30 mg of unsorted bulk tissue. Material for sequencing was liver tumor tissue from sampling region 2. Subset indicated: tumor region T2, inferior pole. These receptors came from a man between 35 and 55 years old with primary liver carcinoma and hepatitis B virus infection.

To note about this clonotype: One junction end does not reproduce the germline sequence, and a read error may be involved. J is TRBJ2-7 and V is TRBV12-3 or TRBV12-4, with 7 bases lining up with TRBD1. The CDR3 is made up of 19 amino acids. CDR3 region: CASSLGRGFTQGIDYEQCF. The CDR3 DNA reads as TGTGCCAGCAGTTTAGGCCGAGGGTTTACACAGGGGATTGATTACGAGCAGTGCTTC.

This clonotype was seen at least ten times. The rearrangement links TRBV24-1 to TRBJ2-1, with TRBD2 identical over 12 bases. There are 17 residues in the CDR3. The germline V gene encodes CDR1 KGHDR and CDR2 SFDVKD. V gave up 3 bases and J gave up 6 bases; unmatched junction bases: 8. CDR3 sequence reads: CATSDPRTSGVTNEQFF. The CDR3 region has the DNA TGTGCCACCAGTGATCCCCGGACTAGCGGGGTCACCAATGAGCAGTTCTTC.

The V gene is TRBV11-3, the J gene TRBJ2-2; 10 bases fit TRBD2. CDR3 length: 16 amino acids. Trimming removed 5 bases from V and 0 bases from J; junction bases left unmatched: 3. Looked up from germline, CDR1 is SGHNT and CDR2 is YENEEA. DNA of the CDR3: TGTGCCAGCAGCCCCACTAGCGGGACGAACACCGGGGAGCTGTTTTTT. Encoded protein: CASSPTSGTNTGELFF.

This clonotype was seen ten or more times. The CDR3 DNA follows: TGTGCCAGCACCGCCCAGCGGGCGGCTAGCACAGATACGCAGTATTTT. This sequence encodes CASTAQRAASTDTQYF. The chain recombines TRBV6-1 with TRBJ2-3; D is possibly TRBD2 (6 bases). V lost 7 bases, J lost 0 bases, and 17 bases lay in between. The CDR3 runs to 16 residues. Germline V gene data show CDR1 as MNHNS and CDR2 as SASEGT.

Many counts were recorded for this clonotype. This chain connects TRBV29-1 to TRBJ1-1; TRBD1 might be the D (6 bases). The ends were cut back, 1 base at V and 5 bases at J, with 11 bases in the middle. The CDR3 extends over 13 amino acids. Per the germline V gene, CDR1 is SQVTM and CDR2 is ANQGSEA. As DNA, the CDR3 is TGCAGCGTTGAAGGGCAGGGGTGGACTGAAGCTTTCTTT. Protein: CSVEGQGWTEAFF.

This clonotype was recorded only once. A read error may produce the germline difference seen at one junction end. This chain uses TRBV4-3 with TRBJ1-6, with a tentative D call TRBD1 (5 bases). The germline CDR1 and CDR2 sequences are LGHNA and YSLEER. The CDR3 length is 14 residues. This CDR3 reads CASSLDRGDSPFHF. The DNA of the CDR3 is TGCGCCAGTAGCCTTGACCGAGGGGATTCACCCTTCCACTTT.

A remark on this clonotype: This may stem from a read error, because a much larger clone lies one nucleotide away. J is TRBJ1-2 and V is TRBV10-2, with 9 positions matching TRBD1. The CDR3 runs to 14 residues. The germline gives CDR1 WSHSY, CDR2 SAAADI. CDR3 protein: CPSSEQGANYGYTF. The CDR3 DNA sequence: TGCCCCAGCAGTGAACAGGGGGCAAACTATGGCTACACCTTC.

This clonotype appeared once. Its ends do not fully match the called genes, so a read error is possible. This chain links TRBV6-2 or TRBV6-3 with TRBJ2-3; D remains unclear. Germline V gene data show CDR1 as MNHEY and CDR2 as SVGEGT. The CDR3 is 14 residues long. The CDR3 loop is CARSLLVDTDAQYF. CDR3 sequence (DNA): TGTGCCAGGAGTTTGCTAGTCGACACAGATGCGCAGTATTTT.

This clonotype was picked up many times. The J gene is TRBJ2-5, the V gene TRBV6-2 or TRBV6-3; the match to TRBD2 covers 7 bases. The CDR3 has 15 residues. V lost 8 bases to trimming and J lost 1 base; unmatched junction nucleotides: 10. Germline lookup yields CDR1 MNHEY and CDR2 SVGEGT. As DNA, the CDR3 is TGTGCCAGCCGCTCGGTGGGGGAGGGCCAAGAGACCCAGTACTTC. Residues: CASRSVGEGQETQYF.

This clonotype was seen many times. J is TRBJ2-3 and V is TRBV24-1; D gene ambiguous. The CDR3 is made up of 12 amino acids. CDR1 KGHDR and CDR2 SFDVKD come from the germline V gene. V was trimmed by 6 bases and J by 7 bases, leaving 10 bases between them. In nucleotides, the CDR3 is TGTGCCACCAGTAGTAGGACCAATACGCAGTATTTT. Its translation: CATSSRTNTQYF.

This chain uses TRBV11-2 with TRBJ2-2, with D perhaps matching TRBD1 or TRBD2 (5 bases each). In germline, CDR1 is SGHAT, CDR2 FQNNGV. The CDR3 runs to 15 residues. The CDR3 nucleotides read TGTGCAGGCATCACCGAGGGGAGGAACACCGGGGAGCTGTTTTTT. This gives the protein CAGITEGRNTGELFF.

V and J are TRBV29-1 and TRBJ2-7; 7 bases match TRBD2. The CDR3 is 13 amino acids. Germline CDR1 reads SQVTM; CDR2 reads ANQGSEA. Unmatched junction bases numbered 5, after V lost 6 bases and J lost 0 bases. The CDR3 nucleotides read TGCAGCGTGCTGACTAGCTACTCCTACGAGCAGTACTTC. This codes for CSVLTSYSYEQYF.

As for this clonotype: Its ends do not fully match the called genes, so a read error is possible. The chain is built from TRBV12-3 or TRBV12-4 and TRBJ2-7; unclear D gene. The CDR3 spans 13 residues. The CDR3 sequence: CASSLSDAYEQCF. Written as DNA, the CDR3 is TGTGCCAGCAGTTTATCGGACGCCTACGAGCAGTGCTTC.

This clonotype appeared once. The chain is built from TRBV24-1 and TRBJ2-1; either TRBD1 or TRBD2 may fit D (5 bases each). V was pared by 9 bases and J by 5 bases, with 13 bases between. The CDR3 is 13 amino acids. The germline gives CDR1 KGHDR, CDR2 SFDVKD. The DNA of the CDR3 is TGTGCCACCGGTCGGGGCTTGAACAATGAGCAGTTCTTC. It codes for CATGRGLNNEQFF.

A word on this clonotype: Mismatch with germline at one junction end may stem from a read error. In nucleotides, the CDR3 is TGTGCCAGCAACCAAGATGAGGGCGGGAACTACGAGCAGTACTTC. Translated: CASNQDEGGNYEQYF. This sequence joins TRBV4-1 and TRBJ2-7, with D possibly being TRBD2 (6 bases). The CDR3 runs to 15 residues. The germline CDR1 and CDR2 sequences are MGHRA and YSYEKL.

This clonotype showed up many times. A read error may produce the germline difference seen at one junction end. This chain connects TRBV10-3 to TRBJ2-7; D may be TRBD2 (5 bases). This CDR3 spans 12 amino acids. CDR1 is ENHRY, CDR2 SYGVKD, per germline. The CDR3 nucleotides read TGTGCCACTAGGACGGACTCCAACGAGCAGTACTTC. It specifies CATRTDSNEQYF.

The CDR3 reads CASSRTWTDPDIDTQYF. In DNA form, the CDR3 reads TGCGCCAGCAGTCGGACCTGGACCGACCCTGACATAGATACGCAGTATTTT. The chain joins TRBV5-1 to TRBJ2-3; D not certain. The V end was cut by 5 bases, the J end by 5 bases, with 24 bases between. The CDR3 spans 17 residues. Germline-derived CDR1 and CDR2 are SGHRS and YFSETQ.